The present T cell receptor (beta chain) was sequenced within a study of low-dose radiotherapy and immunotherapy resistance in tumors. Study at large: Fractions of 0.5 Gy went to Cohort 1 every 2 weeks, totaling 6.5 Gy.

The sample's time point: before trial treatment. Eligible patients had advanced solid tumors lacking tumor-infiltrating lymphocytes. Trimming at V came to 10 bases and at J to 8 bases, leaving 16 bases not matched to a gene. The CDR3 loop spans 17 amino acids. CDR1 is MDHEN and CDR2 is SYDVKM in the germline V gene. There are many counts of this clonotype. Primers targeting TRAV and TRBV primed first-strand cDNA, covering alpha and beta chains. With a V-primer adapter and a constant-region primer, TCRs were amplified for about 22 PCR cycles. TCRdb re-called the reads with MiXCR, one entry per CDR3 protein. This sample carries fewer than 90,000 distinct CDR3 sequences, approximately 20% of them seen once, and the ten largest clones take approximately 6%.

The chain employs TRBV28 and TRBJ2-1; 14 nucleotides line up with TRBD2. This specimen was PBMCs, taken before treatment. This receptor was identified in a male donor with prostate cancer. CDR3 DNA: TGTGCCACCAAAGGGACTAGCGGGAGTTCAACAATCTATGAGCAGTTCTTC. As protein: CATKGTSGSSTIYEQFF.